This is a list of T cell receptor beta chains from one sample in a study of blood T cells in healthy people across ages. Using its own MiXCR run on the 5' RACE reads, TCRdb lists one record per CDR3 protein. The sample consists of around 1,900,000 distinct CDR3 sequences, roughly two fifths of them appearing once. The sequenced material came from blood. These receptors were collected from a human donor in good health. The CDR3 runs from the conserved cysteine through the conserved F or W. Fields, in order: J gene, D gene, clone size, V gene, CDR3 protein, CDR3 DNA. The D gene is left open where the match is weak. Size is stated for part of the rows, as once, few or many counts, or as a class when the clone is expanded.

TRBJ2-5	TRBD1	few	TRBV25-1	CATKGQGWQTQYF	TGTGCCACGAAAGGACAGGGGTGGCAGACCCAGTACTTC
TRBJ2-1	TRBD2	.	TRBV7-2	CASSKRLAGALNEQFF	TGTGCCAGCAGCAAACGACTAGCGGGGGCTCTCAATGAGCAGTTCTTC
TRBJ1-1	.	.	TRBV10-3	CAISEGQGRPEAFF	TGTGCCATCAGTGAGGGGCAGGGGAGGCCTGAAGCTTTCTTT
TRBJ2-7	.	.	TRBV11-2	CASSLLFPPRHSYEQYF	TGTGCCAGCAGCTTACTATTTCCCCCTAGACACTCCTACGAGCAGTACTTC
TRBJ2-5	.	.	TRBV28	CASNLSPGTQYF	TGTGCCAGCAACCTCTCCCCCGGGACCCAGTACTTC
TRBJ1-2	.	.	TRBV7-9	CASSLYFDEGYTF	TGTGCCAGCAGCTTGTATTTTGATGAGGGCTACACCTTC
TRBJ2-1	.	.	TRBV6-2/TRBV6-3	CASIGKSYNEQFF	TGTGCCAGCATAGGAAAAAGTTACAATGAGCAGTTCTTC
TRBJ2-1	TRBD1	once	TRBV18	CASSPQGATYNEQFF	TGTGCCAGCTCACCGCAGGGGGCCACCTACAATGAGCAGTTCTTC
TRBJ2-7	.	.	TRBV3-1	CASSQRQASSYEQYF	TGTGCCAGCAGCCAGAGACAGGCGTCCTCCTACGAGCAGTACTTC
TRBJ2-7	TRBD1	.	TRBV5-1	CASGPQPGQGAGEQYF	TGCGCCAGCGGCCCTCAACCGGGACAGGGGGCTGGGGAGCAGTACTTC
TRBJ2-1	.	few	TRBV7-9	CASSPPEGPHNEQFF	TGTGCCAGCAGCCCCCCCGAGGGGCCCCACAATGAGCAGTTCTTC
TRBJ2-1	TRBD2	.	TRBV27	CASSELAAYNEQFF	TGTGCCAGCAGTGAACTAGCGGCCTACAATGAGCAGTTCTTC
TRBJ2-7	.	.	TRBV24-1	CATQRRTGSYEQYF	TGTGCCACCCAACGGCGTACAGGGAGCTACGAGCAGTACTTC
TRBJ2-1	.	.	TRBV6-6	CASSYSGPNYNEQFF	TGTGCCAGCAGTTACTCCGGACCTAATTACAATGAGCAGTTCTTC
TRBJ1-2	.	.	TRBV25-1	CASSELQGYYGYTF	TGTGCCAGCAGCGAGCTACAGGGTTATTATGGCTACACCTTC
TRBJ1-1	.	once	TRBV20-1	CSPVWGTEAFF	TGCAGTCCCGTTTGGGGAACTGAAGCTTTCTTT
TRBJ1-1	.	.	TRBV9	CASSVNKNTEAFF	TGTGCCAGCAGCGTGAACAAGAACACTGAAGCTTTCTTT
TRBJ2-7	.	.	TRBV6-6	CASSYIAGNYEQYF	TGTGCCAGCAGTTACATTGCAGGTAACTACGAGCAGTACTTC
TRBJ1-5	.	.	TRBV7-9	CASSLVTGTDSNRPQHF	TGTGCCAGCAGCTTAGTTACTGGGACGGATAGCAATCGGCCCCAGCATTTT
TRBJ2-7	TRBD1	few	TRBV7-8	CASSYTRDRSSYEQYF	TGTGCCAGCAGCTACACCCGGGACAGGAGCTCCTACGAGCAGTACTTC
TRBJ1-1	TRBD1	few	TRBV7-3	CAGSFTGGRTEAFF	TGTGCCGGCAGCTTCACAGGGGGCAGGACTGAAGCTTTCTTT
TRBJ2-4	TRBD2	.	TRBV12-3/TRBV12-4	CASRLAGGQDIQYF	TGTGCCAGCAGGCTAGCGGGGGGGCAGGACATTCAGTACTTC
TRBJ2-7	.	.	TRBV12-3/TRBV12-4	CASSRDHSYEQYF	TGTGCCAGCAGCCGGGACCACTCCTACGAGCAGTACTTC
TRBJ2-1	.	few	TRBV11-2	CASSYRRYEQFF	TGTGCCAGCAGCTACCGCCGTTATGAGCAGTTCTTC
TRBJ1-2	.	few	TRBV2	CASSEVGLGYGYTF	TGTGCCAGCAGTGAAGTAGGACTGGGCTATGGCTACACCTTC
TRBJ2-7	.	few	TRBV20-1	CSARDNEEQYF	TGCAGTGCTAGAGATAATGAGGAGCAGTACTTC
TRBJ2-3	TRBD2	.	TRBV7-8	CASSPAPLAETDTQYF	TGTGCCAGCAGCCCGGCCCCGCTAGCGGAGACAGATACGCAGTATTTT
TRBJ2-7	TRBD1	.	TRBV20-1	CSALDRVFAYEQYF	TGCAGTGCCCTCGACAGGGTTTTTGCTTACGAGCAGTACTTC
TRBJ1-6	.	few	TRBV13	CASASNRNSPLHF	TGTGCCAGCGCCTCGAACAGAAATTCACCCCTCCACTTT